The source of this T cell receptor beta chain is a study of cytomegalovirus exposure and HLA in healthy donors. Primers included in the PCR were 60 Vbeta and 13 Jbeta primers. Method: immunoSEQ multiplex PCR; TCRdb's copy keeps in-frame clones and lacks some. The sample lists 170,000 or so clones, 75% to 90% occurring once. Per germline, CDR1 SGHNT and CDR2 YYREEE (reference sequence). With 3 bases removed from V and 0 bases from J, the gap between germline ends came to 10 bases. The CDR3 is 14 amino acids. Findings and limits, study-wide: The study dropped some indistinguishable V segments, TRBV6-2 and TRBV6-3 among them. Three CMV-associated chains were confirmed in vitro to be specific for CMV antigens. With high specificity and sensitivity, the classifier reportedly diagnosed cytomegalovirus status. Researchers counted around 180 TCR beta chains as cytomegalovirus-associated.

As concerns this clone: Its antigen remains unknown.

The sample taken for sequencing was PBMCs. V is TRBV5-4 and J is TRBJ2-7, with D possibly matching TRBD2 (5 bases). This clonotype was obtained from a man aged 45 to 65 in good health and CMV-seronegative. As DNA, the CDR3 is TGTGCCAGCAGCTCGGGGTCCAGCTCCTACGAGCAGTACTTC. It specifies CASSSGSSSYEQYF. The full variable domain, with the rest looked up from reference TRBV5-4 and TRBJ2-7, is ETGVTQSPTHLIKTRGQQVTLRCSSQSGHNTVSWYQQALGQGPQFIFQYYREEENGRGNFPPRFSGLQFPNYSSELNVNALELDDSALYLCASSSGSSSYEQYFGPGTRLTVT.